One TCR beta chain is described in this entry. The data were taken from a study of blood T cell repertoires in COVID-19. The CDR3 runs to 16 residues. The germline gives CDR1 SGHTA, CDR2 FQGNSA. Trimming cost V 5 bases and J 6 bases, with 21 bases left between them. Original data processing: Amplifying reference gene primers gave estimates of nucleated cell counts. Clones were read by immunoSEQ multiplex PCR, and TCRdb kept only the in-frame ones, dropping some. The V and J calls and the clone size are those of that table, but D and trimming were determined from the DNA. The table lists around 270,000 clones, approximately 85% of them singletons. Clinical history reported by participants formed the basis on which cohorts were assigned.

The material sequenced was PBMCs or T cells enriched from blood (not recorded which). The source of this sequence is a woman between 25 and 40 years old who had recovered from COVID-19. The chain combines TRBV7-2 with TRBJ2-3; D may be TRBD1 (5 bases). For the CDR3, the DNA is TGTGCCAGCAGCCAGCAAAATAGGGGCCGTGCGGATACGCAGTATTTT. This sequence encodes CASSQQNRGRADTQYF.